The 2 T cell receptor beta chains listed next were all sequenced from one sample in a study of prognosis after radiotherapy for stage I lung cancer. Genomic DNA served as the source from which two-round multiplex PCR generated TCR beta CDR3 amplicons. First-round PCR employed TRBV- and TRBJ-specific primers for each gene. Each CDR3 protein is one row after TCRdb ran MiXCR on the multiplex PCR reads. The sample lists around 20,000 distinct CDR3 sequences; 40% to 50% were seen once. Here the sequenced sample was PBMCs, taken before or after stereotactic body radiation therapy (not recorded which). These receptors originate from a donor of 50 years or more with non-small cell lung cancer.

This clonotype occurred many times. Here the CDR3 reads CASTSPKGAILRETQYF. In DNA form, the CDR3 reads TGTGCCAGCACCTCACCCAAGGGGGCGATCCTGAGGGAGACCCAGTACTTC. V and J are TRBV25-1 and TRBJ2-5, with TRBD1 identical over 7 bases. This CDR3 spans 17 amino acids. With V trimmed by 7 bases and J by 5 bases, 19 bases remained unmatched. CDR1 and CDR2 (germline): MGHDK, SYGVNS.

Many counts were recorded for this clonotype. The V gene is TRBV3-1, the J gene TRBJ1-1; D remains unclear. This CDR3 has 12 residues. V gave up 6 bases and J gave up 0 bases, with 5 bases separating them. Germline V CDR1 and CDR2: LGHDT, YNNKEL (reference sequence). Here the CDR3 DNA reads TGTGCCAGCAGATCGGTGAACACTGAAGCTTTCTTT. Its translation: CASRSVNTEAFF.